This T cell receptor beta chain comes out of a study of blood T cell repertoires in COVID-19. CDR1 and CDR2 from the germline V gene are SGHAT and FQNNGV. The CDR3 has 15 residues. Germline trimming cut 4 bases from V and 4 bases from J; bases unmatched to any gene: 9. Only in-frame clones appear in the TCRdb table, and some are missing; sequencing was by immunoSEQ multiplex PCR. The sample yields 220,000 or so clones, roughly 90% seen once. This chain connects TRBV11-2 to TRBJ2-7; the match to TRBD1 covers 8 bases. The clonotype was recovered from a man aged 25 to 40 who had been exposed to COVID-19. The sample taken for sequencing was PBMCs or T cells enriched from blood (not recorded which). The CDR3 coding sequence is TGTGCCAGCAGCTCTCTTCAGGGGGCGCGATACGAGCAGTACTTC. Its translation is CASSSLQGARYEQYF.